This T cell receptor beta chain was sequenced during a study of CD8+CD57+ T cells in acquired aplastic anemia. Study-level information: Sorted CD4+ and CD8+ cells gave an average of approximately 3.1 ug of DNA. General study results and limits: Researchers report that fewer than 30 CD8+ CDR3 sequences appeared in both patients and controls.

Profiling of TCR beta VDJ combinations and CDR3 sequences used genomic DNA as template. TCRdb reprocessed the reads with MiXCR, giving one entry per CDR3 protein. The repertoire holds approximately 220,000 distinct CDR3 sequences, with less than 60% as singletons. Sequencing involved patients with CD8+CD57+ cell expansion previously shown by flow cytometry. Diagnosis of severe acquired aplastic anemia applied to all patients. Remarks on this clonotype: Its target is unknown.

The V gene lost 8 bases and the J gene lost 6 bases, with 17 bases spanning the gap. The germline gives CDR1 MDHEN, CDR2 SYDVKM. CDR3 length: 14 residues. This clonotype was obtained from a human donor with aplastic anemia. This rearrangement joins TRBV28 to TRBJ1-3, with unresolved D. The sample comprised sorted CD4+, CD8+, or CD8+CD57+ T cells (not recorded which) from PBMCs. CDR3: CASASGGIENTIYF. The CDR3 DNA reads as TGTGCCAGCGCAAGTGGAGGGATTGAAAACACCATATATTTT.